This TCR beta chain is drawn from a study of blood T cell repertoires in COVID-19 (TCRdb year 2020). Regarding the complete study: The collaborator samples originated in the United States, Italy and Spain and spanned the acute and convalescent phases of COVID-19. A de-identified subject ID, COVID-19 status, age in years and sex were almost always included in the sample metadata. The repertoires were released in a freely available public database meant as a resource for research on the immune response to SARS-CoV-2. The samples were drawn from two sources: the first 160 participants of the ongoing ImmuneRACE study, and approximately 1,300 subjects contributed by 6 global collaborators. The dataset comprised deeply sampled blood TCRbeta repertoires from subjects exposed to, actively infected with, or recovered from COVID-19. The material from the prospective study consisted of cDNA or gDNA derived from T cells, B-cell-depleted T cells, or PBMCs. HLA class I and class II types, where available, came from metadata supplied by the sample provider rather than from assay-based typing.

The immunoSEQ Assay, a bias-controlled multiplex PCR, was used to amplify TCRbeta CDR3 regions from genomic DNA. In the authors' own workflow: Nucleated cell counts per sample were estimated from amplification of reference gene primers within the assay. To quantify the absolute abundance of each unique TCRbeta CDR3 rearrangement, sequence reads were collapsed and filtered. Productive Simpson clonality was computed per sample as the square root of Simpson's diversity index over productive rearrangements. What TCRdb holds here is the immuneACCESS table cut down to in-frame rearrangements. Part of the clones is not present; checked against another copy, under half of the missing clones reflect an unresolved V gene, and the others are unexplained. The DNA was the basis for D and trimming; V, J and clone size are from that table. The sample table holds about 240,000 clones, of which roughly 90% were seen once. The ten largest make up just over 7% of the sample.

Measured from the cysteine to the phenylalanine, the CDR3 is 13 residues long. Only CDR3 DNA remains: 39 bases, in frame from the first base. V and J lose 7 bases and 4 bases, and a span of 16 bases separates them. CDR1 SQVTM and CDR2 ANQGSEA are derived from the germline V gene. Here is what the overall study found, with its caveats: The amount of clinical and demographic metadata varied by source and participant and was provided uncurated.

Points on this clone: Its antigen target is currently unknown. Qualities for individual bases were not recorded, and no much larger clone is one base off.

Another Seattle source contributed samples from volunteer blood donors who had recovered from COVID-19. Collaborating institutions collected whole blood in K2EDTA tubes following their own protocols. Collaborator samples were shipped for TCRbeta analysis as frozen whole blood, isolated PBMCs, or DNA extracted from either sample type. The origin of this receptor is a man aged 55-75 years who had recovered from COVID-19. The V and J segments used are TRBV29-1 and TRBJ1-1, with the D gene not clear enough to name. The sequenced material came from peripheral blood. The CDR3 is CSGRRNSGTEAFF. DNA sequence: TGCAGCGGAAGGAGGAACTCGGGCACTGAAGCTTTCTTT. With the rest looked up from the reference TRBV29-1 and TRBJ1-1 genes rather than sequenced, the full variable domain is SAVISQKPSRDICQRGTSLTIQCQVDSQVTMMFWYRQQPGQSLTLIATANQGSEATYESGFVIDKFPISRPNLTFSTLTVSNMSPEDSSIYLCSGRRNSGTEAFFGQGTRLTVV.